Below, 8 T cell receptor beta chains from the same sample are listed, as sequenced in a study of T cell changes during pregnancy in multiple sclerosis (dated by TCRdb to the late 2010s). Library preparation employed the immunoSEQ multiplex PCR assay. Entries here come from immuneACCESS through TCRdb and include only in-frame sequences with V and J called. Some clones fail to appear in such tables; in the studies checked, an unresolved V gene covers under half of the shortfall, and the cause of the remainder is unknown. This sample gives some 68,000 clones in total; about 91% of them show up just once. The ten largest clones add up to 1.2% to 1.5% of the sample. The sample was peripheral blood, taken in the second trimester of pregnancy. Every receptor here comes from a female donor in good health, enrolled as a control in a pregnancy study.

The V call is TRBV5-6, the J call TRBJ1-3; D remains ambiguous. Germline CDR1 is SGHDT and CDR2 is YYEEEE. The CDR3 loop spans 13 amino acids. Trimming took 5 bases from V and 3 from J, leaving 9 bases between them. The CDR3 here is CASRTFYGNTIYF. The CDR3 DNA reads TGTGCCAGCAGGACTTTCTATGGAAACACCATATATTTT. Drawing the rest from reference TRBV5-6 and TRBJ1-3, the complete variable domain is DAGVTQSPTHLIKTRGQQVTLRCSPKSGHDTVSWYQQALGQGPQFIFQYYEEEERQRGNFPDRFSGHQFPNYSSELNVNALLLGDSALYLCASRTFYGNTIYFGEGSWLTVV.

J is TRBJ1-2 and V is TRBV30, with no clear D. CDR3 length: 12 residues. V lost 0 bases and J 8 bases, leaving 10 bases between the germline ends. Germline lookup yields CDR1 GTSNPN and CDR2 SVGIG (reference sequence). The CDR3 spells CAWSVRRYGYTF. For the CDR3, the DNA is TGTGCCTGGAGTGTACGGAGGTACGGCTACACCTTC. The full variable domain, in which reference TRBV30 and TRBJ1-2 provide the parts outside the CDR3, is SQTIHQWPATLVQPVGSPLSLECTVEGTSNPNLYWYRQAAGRGLQLLFYSVGIGQISSEVPQNLSASRPQDRQFILSSKKLLLSDSGFYLCAWSVRRYGYTFGSGTRLTVV.

V is TRBV5-6 and J is TRBJ2-5, with 9 positions matching TRBD2. V trimming: 0 bases; J trimming: 7 bases; junction bases outside the gene matches: 1. Germline V gives CDR1 SGHDT, CDR2 YYEEEE. CDR3 length equals 13 residues. The CDR3 sequence is CASSLELAGTQYF. CDR3 in DNA: TGTGCCAGCAGCTTGGAACTAGCGGGGACCCAGTACTTC.

J is TRBJ1-1 and V is TRBV7-9; D remains ambiguous. The CDR3 covers 18 residues. Trimming pared 3 bases from V and 1 base from J, leaving 21 bases between. In germline, CDR1 is SEHNR, CDR2 FQNEAQ (reference sequence). CDR3 coding DNA: TGTGCCAGCAGCTTTGACGGAGCCAGCCAAGGAACGAACACTGAAGCTTTCTTT. This encodes CASSFDGASQGTNTEAFF.

The chain links TRBV29-1 to TRBJ2-3; D may be TRBD2 (6 bases). The CDR3 loop spans 14 amino acids. Germline-derived CDR1 and CDR2 are SQVTM and ANQGSEA. Trimming removed 8 bases from V and 3 bases from J, with 18 bases in between. This chain's CDR3 is CSIGGSIQTDTQYF. DNA of the CDR3: TGCAGCATCGGAGGGAGCATCCAGACAGATACGCAGTATTTT.

This clone was seen once. The chain recombines TRBV19 with TRBJ2-4; no clear D gene. V shed 2 bases and J shed 4 bases, with 9 bases lying between them. CDR1 is LNHDA and CDR2 is SQIVND in the germline V gene (reference sequence). This CDR3 is 14 amino acids long. The CDR3 sequence: CASSIPIIKNIQYF. The CDR3 nucleotides read TGTGCCAGTAGTATACCCATCATTAAAAACATTCAGTACTTC.

V is TRBV7-6 and J is TRBJ2-1, with D uncertain. V was pared by 1 base and J by 0 bases, with 13 bases between. Germline CDR1 is SGHVS and CDR2 is FNYEAQ. The CDR3 has 17 amino acids. The CDR3 DNA sequence: TGTGCCAGCAGCTTAGAGTCTCCCACCAGCTCCTACAATGAGCAGTTCTTC. It specifies CASSLESPTSSYNEQFF.

This clone has just one count. The CDR3 DNA sequence: TGCGCCAGCAGCTTGGAAGCGGGCCCAGATACGCAGTATTTT. Protein sequence: CASSLEAGPDTQYF. This sequence joins TRBV5-1 and TRBJ2-3, with a tentative D call TRBD2 (6 bases). CDR1 is SGHRS and CDR2 is YFSETQ in the germline V gene. Trimming pared 0 bases from V and 4 bases from J, leaving 9 bases between. The CDR3 is 14 residues long.